Each of the 13 T cell receptor beta chains below was sequenced from the same sample in a study of blood T cell repertoires in COVID-19. Only in-frame clones appear in the TCRdb table, and some are missing; sequencing was by immunoSEQ multiplex PCR. Altogether about 240,000 clones are present, about 80% being singletons, with the ten largest covering 3.3%. Material: peripheral blood. These receptors all come from a woman of 80 years or more with acute or convalescent COVID-19.

This clone has more than one count but fewer than ten. The V gene is TRBV6-5, the J gene TRBJ1-1; the match to TRBD1 covers 7 bases. The CDR3 runs 15 residues. Losses at the gene ends were 5 bases for V and 3 bases for J; bases not matched to a gene: 9. CDR1 and CDR2 (germline): MNHEY, SVGAGI. The CDR3 sequence is CASSMTGIPDTEAFF. DNA for the CDR3: TGTGCCAGCAGTATGACAGGGATCCCCGACACTGAAGCTTTCTTT.

The genes are TRBV6-1 and TRBJ2-7; the match to TRBD2 covers 13 bases. This CDR3 has 14 residues. The V gene end was trimmed by 2 bases and the J gene end by 12 bases; junction bases not matched to a gene: 7. CDR1 and CDR2 (germline): MNHNS, SASEGT. CDR3 region: CASSESGTSGKWYF. The CDR3 DNA is TGTGCCAGCAGTGAATCCGGGACTAGCGGGAAGTGGTACTTC.

This clone was picked up a small number of times. The rearrangement links TRBV6-5 to TRBJ1-2; TRBD1 matches 7 bases. V dropped 4 bases and J dropped 2; count of bases not matched to a gene: 1. The CDR3 length is 13 residues. In germline, CDR1 is MNHEY, CDR2 SVGAGI. DNA of the CDR3: TGTGCCAGCAGTTCACAGGGGAACTATGGCTACACCTTC. Encoded protein: CASSSQGNYGYTF.

A few counts support this clone. The chain combines TRBV18 with TRBJ2-3, with D tentatively TRBD1 (5 bases). Trimming removed 2 bases at V and 3 bases at J, with 24 bases between. The CDR3 totals 19 residues. CDR1 and CDR2 from the germline V gene are KGHSH and LQKENI. The CDR3 sequence is CASSPSVDSPARRTDTQYF. The CDR3 region has the DNA TGTGCCAGCTCACCAAGTGTAGACAGCCCCGCGCGACGAACAGATACGCAGTATTTT.

This rearrangement joins TRBV7-9 to TRBJ1-6; D gene unclear. The CDR3 spans 14 residues. V gave up 3 bases and J gave up 9 bases, with 12 bases separating them. Germline loops: CDR1 SEHNR, CDR2 FQNEAQ (reference sequence). The CDR3 spells CASSFTVRGSPLHF. The CDR3 DNA sequence: TGTGCCAGCAGCTTTACGGTCCGGGGTTCACCCCTCCACTTT.

V is TRBV11-2 and J is TRBJ2-7; TRBD1 matches at 9 bases. CDR1 and CDR2 (germline): SGHAT, FQNNGV. This CDR3 has 17 amino acids. V trimming: 5 bases; J trimming: 1 base; junction bases outside the gene matches: 12. The CDR3 DNA is TGTGCCAGCAGCAGATCGACCTCCGGGACAGGGTCCTACGAGCAGTACTTC. Translating gives CASSRSTSGTGSYEQYF.

J is TRBJ1-2 and V is TRBV19; no clear D gene. Trimming shortened V by 2 bases and J by 7 bases, and 8 bases separated the two germline ends. The CDR3 is made up of 12 amino acids. Germline values: CDR1 LNHDA, CDR2 SQIVND (reference sequence). The CDR3 DNA follows: TGTGCCAGTAGTATATCGGGGTTTGGCTACACCTTC. Amino acids: CASSISGFGYTF.

The rearrangement uses TRBV10-1 and TRBJ1-5, with D perhaps TRBD1 (5 bases). The CDR3 has 15 amino acids. V shed 5 bases and J shed 5 bases, with 16 bases lying between them. CDR1 is WNHNN and CDR2 is SYGVQD in the germline V gene (reference sequence). The chain's CDR3 is CASSRSGGVHQPQHF. The CDR3 DNA reads as TGCGCCAGCAGTCGCTCGGGGGGGGTTCATCAGCCCCAGCATTTT.

This clone was observed a few times. The same CDR3 is also encoded by other DNA sequences in this sample. This chain joins TRBV5-1 and TRBJ2-5, with 8 bases that match TRBD1. The CDR3 loop spans 14 amino acids. The germline gives CDR1 SGHRS, CDR2 YFSETQ. V lost 1 base to trimming and J lost 1 base; unmatched junction nucleotides: 0. The CDR3 bases are TGCGCCAGCAGCTTGCAGGGGGCCCAAGAGACCCAGTACTTC. Translated, it gives CASSLQGAQETQYF.

The rearrangement links TRBV3-1 (or the pseudogene TRBV3-2) to TRBJ1-3; 9 nucleotides line up with TRBD1. The CDR3 is 15 amino acids. Germline CDR1 is LGHDT and CDR2 is YNNKEL (reference sequence). J was trimmed by 4 bases and V by 4 bases; bases with no gene match: 5. The CDR3 reads CASSPGTGIGNTIYF. CDR3 sequence (DNA): TGTGCCAGCAGCCCTGGGACAGGGATCGGAAACACCATATATTTT.

This clone was counted a few times. The chain uses TRBV6-2 or TRBV6-3 and TRBJ2-7; 8 nucleotides agree with TRBD2. The V gene's germline CDR1 is MNHEY and CDR2 SVGEGT. After removal of 4 bases from V and 6 bases from J, the junction contained 8 bases not matched to a gene. This CDR3 has 14 residues. Here the CDR3 DNA reads TGTGCCAGCAGTTCTACGGGGGGGCCCCGCGAGCAGTACTTC. Protein product: CASSSTGGPREQYF.

This rearrangement joins TRBV5-1 to TRBJ1-2, with TRBD1 matching 8 bases. The CDR3 has 15 amino acids. V gave up 0 bases and J gave up 10 bases; unmatched junction bases: 11. CDR1 and CDR2 from the germline V gene are SGHRS and YFSETQ. The CDR3 DNA follows: TGCGCCAGCAGCTTGGTCGCCCCCGGGACAGGCCTCTACACCTTC. Its translation: CASSLVAPGTGLYTF.

V gene TRBV4-1 combines with J gene TRBJ2-7; the match to TRBD2 covers 10 bases. The CDR3 loop spans 16 amino acids. The ends lost 1 base at V and 0 bases at J; junction bases unmatched: 3. CDR1 and CDR2 (germline): MGHRA, YSYEKL. Here the CDR3 DNA reads TGCGCCAGCAGCCAAGTTCTAGCGGGAGCCTCCTACGAGCAGTACTTC. This sequence encodes CASSQVLAGASYEQYF.